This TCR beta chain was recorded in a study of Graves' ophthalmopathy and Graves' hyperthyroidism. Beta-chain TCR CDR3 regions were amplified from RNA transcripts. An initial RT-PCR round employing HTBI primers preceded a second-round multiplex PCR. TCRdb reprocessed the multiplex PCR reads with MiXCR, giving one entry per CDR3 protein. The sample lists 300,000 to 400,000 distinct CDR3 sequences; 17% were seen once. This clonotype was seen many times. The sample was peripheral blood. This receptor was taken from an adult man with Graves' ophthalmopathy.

CDR3: CAWSEQGDQPQHF. DNA for the CDR3: TGTGCCTGGAGTGAACAGGGGGATCAGCCCCAGCATTTT. The chain links TRBV30 to TRBJ1-5; TRBD1 agrees at 8 bases. From germline, CDR1 is GTSNPN and CDR2 SVGIG (reference sequence). With 1 base clipped from V and 5 bases from J, the junction kept 1 base outside the gene matches. This CDR3 has 13 residues.